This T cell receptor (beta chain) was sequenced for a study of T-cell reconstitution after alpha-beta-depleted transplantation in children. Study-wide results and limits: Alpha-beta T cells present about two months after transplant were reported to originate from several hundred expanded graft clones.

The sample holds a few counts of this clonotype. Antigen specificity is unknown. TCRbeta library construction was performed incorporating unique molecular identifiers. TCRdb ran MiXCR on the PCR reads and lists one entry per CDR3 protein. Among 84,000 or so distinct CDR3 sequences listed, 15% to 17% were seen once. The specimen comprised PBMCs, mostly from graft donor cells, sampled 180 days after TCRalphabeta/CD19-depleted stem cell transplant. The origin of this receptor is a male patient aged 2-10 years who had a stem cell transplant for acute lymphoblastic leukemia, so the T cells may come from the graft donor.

The DNA of the CDR3 is TGTGCCAGCAAGCCCCCCGATTTCTACGAGCAGTACTTC. Its translation: CASKPPDFYEQYF. The chain combines TRBV12-3 or TRBV12-4 with TRBJ2-7; D not certain. V lost 7 bases and J lost 3, with 13 bases in between. CDR3 size: 13 residues.